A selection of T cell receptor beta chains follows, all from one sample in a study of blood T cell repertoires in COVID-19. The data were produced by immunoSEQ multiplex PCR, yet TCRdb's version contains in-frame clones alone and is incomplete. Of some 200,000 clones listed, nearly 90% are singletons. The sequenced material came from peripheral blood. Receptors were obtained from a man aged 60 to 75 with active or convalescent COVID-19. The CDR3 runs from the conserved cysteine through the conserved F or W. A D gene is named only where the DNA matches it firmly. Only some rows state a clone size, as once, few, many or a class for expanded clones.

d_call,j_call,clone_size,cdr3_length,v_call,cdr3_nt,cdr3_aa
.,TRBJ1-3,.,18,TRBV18,TGTGCCAGCTCACCACGGCCTCCTCAGGGTTTGGTTGGAAACACCATATATTTT,CASSPRPPQGLVGNTIYF
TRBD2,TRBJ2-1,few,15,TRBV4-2,TGTGCCAGCAGCCAAGAAGTAGCGGGGAACAATGAGCAGTTCTTC,CASSQEVAGNNEQFF
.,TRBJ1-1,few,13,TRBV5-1,TGCGCCAGCAGCCCGGTGGGGGCCACTGAAGCTTTCTTT,CASSPVGATEAFF
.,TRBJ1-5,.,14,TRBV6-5,TGTGCCAGCAGGACTCAGGGTAATAGTCAGCCCCAGCATTTT,CASRTQGNSQPQHF
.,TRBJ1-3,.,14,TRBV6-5,TGTGCCAGCAGGCGGGAGGGGTTGGGAAACACCATATATTTT,CASRREGLGNTIYF
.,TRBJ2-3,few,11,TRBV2,TGTGCCAGCGCGGTGGAGGATACGCAGTATTTT,CASAVEDTQYF
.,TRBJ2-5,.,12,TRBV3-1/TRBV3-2,TGTGCCAGCAGCCAAAGAGAAGAGACCCAGTACTTC,CASSQREETQYF
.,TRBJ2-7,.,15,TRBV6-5,TGTGCCAGCAGTTACTCGTCCAGGGCTTCAAGCGAGCAGTACTTC,CASSYSSRASSEQYF
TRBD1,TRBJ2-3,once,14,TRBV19,TGTGCCAGTGGGGGGACAGGGAGCTTCGATACGCAGTATTTT,CASGGTGSFDTQYF
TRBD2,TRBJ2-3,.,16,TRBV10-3,TGTGCCATCAGTGAGTCGGCTAGCGGGGGCACAGATACGCAGTATTTT,CAISESASGGTDTQYF
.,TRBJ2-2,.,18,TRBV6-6,TGTGCCAGCAGTCGCAACCATCCACAGGGCCCCTACACCGGGGAGCTGTTTTTT,CASSRNHPQGPYTGELFF
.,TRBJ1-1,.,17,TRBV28,TGTGCCAGCAGTTTATGGGGAAGGGGAGGGGTGAACACTGAAGCTTTCTTT,CASSLWGRGGVNTEAFF
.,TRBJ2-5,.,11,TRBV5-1,TGCGCCAGCAGCTTCGAGAAGACCCAGTACTTC,CASSFEKTQYF
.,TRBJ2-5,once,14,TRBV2,TGTGCCAGCAGTGAAGACAGGGTGGGGGAGACCCAGTACTTC,CASSEDRVGETQYF
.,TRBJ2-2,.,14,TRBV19,TGTGCCAGTAGACTCCAGGGAAACACCGGGGAGCTGTTTTTT,CASRLQGNTGELFF
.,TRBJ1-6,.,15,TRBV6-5,TGTGCCAGCACCCTAAAGGGGTCACAGAATTCACCCCTCCACTTT,CASTLKGSQNSPLHF
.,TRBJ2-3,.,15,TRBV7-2,TGTGCCAGCAGCTTAGGGAGGCCGGGCACAGATACGCAGTATTTT,CASSLGRPGTDTQYF
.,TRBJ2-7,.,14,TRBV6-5,TGTGCCAGCAGACCTCGACAGTTCTCCTACGAGCAGTACTTC,CASRPRQFSYEQYF
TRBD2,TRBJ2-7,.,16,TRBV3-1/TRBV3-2,TGTGCCAGCAGCCAAGGGGGACTAGCGGGGCACTACGAGCAGTACTTC,CASSQGGLAGHYEQYF
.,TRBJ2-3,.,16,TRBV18,TGTGCCAGCTCACCAGGTGACGGACGGGGGGCCTATACGCAGTATTTT,CASSPGDGRGAYTQYF
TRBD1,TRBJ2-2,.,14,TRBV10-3,TGTGCCATCAACCCGGGACAGGGGGCCGGGGAGCTGTTTTTT,CAINPGQGAGELFF
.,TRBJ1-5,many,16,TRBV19,TGTGCCAGTAGTATATCCCCAGGGGATGGCAATCAGCCCCAGCATTTT,CASSISPGDGNQPQHF
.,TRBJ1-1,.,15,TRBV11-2,TGTGCCAGCAGTCAGCGGGGCAGCGGCAACACTGAAGCTTTCTTT,CASSQRGSGNTEAFF
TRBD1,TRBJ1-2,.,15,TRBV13,TGTGCCAGCAGCTCATATGGACAGGAACGTCATGGCTACACCTTC,CASSSYGQERHGYTF
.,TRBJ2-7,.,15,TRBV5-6,TGTGCCAGCAGCCTCCCCGGAGGGCGCTCCTACGAGCAGTACTTC,CASSLPGGRSYEQYF
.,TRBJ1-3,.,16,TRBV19,TGTGCCAGTAGTATCGGACCTCGGGGGTCTGGAAACACCATATATTTT,CASSIGPRGSGNTIYF
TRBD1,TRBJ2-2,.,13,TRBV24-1,TGTGCCATTGGGACAGGGGTCACCGGGGAGCTGTTTTTT,CAIGTGVTGELFF
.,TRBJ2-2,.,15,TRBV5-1,TGCGCCAGCAGCTCTATGACAGCGAACACCGGGGAGCTGTTTTTT,CASSSMTANTGELFF
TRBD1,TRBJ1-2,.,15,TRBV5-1,TGCGCCAGCAGCTTGGTTGGGACAGGGGACTATGGCTACACCTTC,CASSLVGTGDYGYTF
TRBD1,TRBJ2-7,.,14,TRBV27,TGTGCCAGCAGTCTCGGGACAGGGGTGGGCGAGCAGTACTTC,CASSLGTGVGEQYF
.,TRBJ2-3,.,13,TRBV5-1,TGCGCCAGCAGCTTCCGGGACTCAGATACGCAGTATTTT,CASSFRDSDTQYF
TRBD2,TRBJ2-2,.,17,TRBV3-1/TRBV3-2,TGTGCCAGCAGCCAAGTACCGGCTAGCGGGGAGCTCGGGGAGCTGTTTTTT,CASSQVPASGELGELFF
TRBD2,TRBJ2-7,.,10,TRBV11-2,TGTGCCAGCAGCGGGACTAAGCAGTACTTC,CASSGTKQYF
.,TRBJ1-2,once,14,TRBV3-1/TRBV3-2,TGTGCCAGCAGCCAAGATGCAGGGTCTGCCGGCTACACCTTC,CASSQDAGSAGYTF
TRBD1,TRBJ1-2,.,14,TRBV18,TGTGCCAGCTCACCATTGGACAGGGGATCTGGCTACACCTTC,CASSPLDRGSGYTF
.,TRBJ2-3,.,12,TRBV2,TGTGCCAGTTCGGGGTCCACAGATACGCAGTATTTT,CASSGSTDTQYF
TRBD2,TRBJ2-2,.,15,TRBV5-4,TGTGCCAGTTCCGGGGGGGGCTGGAACACCGGGGAGCTGTTTTTT,CASSGGGWNTGELFF